Listed below are T cell receptor beta chains from one sample, sequenced in a study of T cell responses to AZD1222 COVID-19 vaccine. Sequencing was performed with immunoSEQ multiplex PCR; in TCRdb, only in-frame clones are kept and a portion is missing. The data show 100,000 to 120,000 clones, approximately 90% seen once. The material was peripheral blood, obtained 28 days after the second AZD1222 dose. These receptors originate from an adult who received the AZD1222 COVID-19 vaccine. Both conserved end residues are part of each CDR3. The D gene is left open where the match is weak. Where a row states a size, it is once, few, many or the class of an expanded clone; other rows omit it.

clone_size,d_call,v_call,j_call,cdr3_length,cdr3_nt,cdr3_aa
once,TRBD2,TRBV5-1,TRBJ2-3,16,TGCGCCAGCAGCATGGTACTAGCGGGGGGCACAGATACGCAGTATTTT,CASSMVLAGGTDTQYF
-,-,TRBV5-1,TRBJ2-6,15,TGCGCCAGCAGCTTGGGCGGCTCTGGGGCCAACGTCCTGACTTTC,CASSLGGSGANVLTF
-,-,TRBV3-1/TRBV3-2,TRBJ1-2,14,TGTGCCAGCAGCCAATCGGACTATGGTTATGGCTACACCTTC,CASSQSDYGYGYTF
-,-,TRBV10-3,TRBJ1-1,12,TGTGCCATCAGTCCCGGGGCGGTTGAAGCTTTCTTT,CAISPGAVEAFF
-,-,TRBV6-5,TRBJ2-1,15,TGTGCCAGCAGTTTAGAGGTAGAGCCCTACAATGAGCAGTTCTTC,CASSLEVEPYNEQFF
-,TRBD1,TRBV19,TRBJ1-4,16,TGTGCCAGCGGACCCACAGGGGTGGAGGGGTTTCGAAAACTGTTTTTT,CASGPTGVEGFRKLFF
-,-,TRBV28,TRBJ2-1,19,TGTGCCAGCAGGGGGACGGGGTTCAAACGGGCTATTTCCTACAATGAGCAGTTCTTC,CASRGTGFKRAISYNEQFF
-,-,TRBV7-3,TRBJ2-3,13,TGTGCCAGCAGCGTAGGTTACACAGATACGCAGTATTTT,CASSVGYTDTQYF
once,-,TRBV7-9,TRBJ1-5,13,TGTGCCAGCAGCTTAGGGGATAGTCAGCCCCAGCATTTT,CASSLGDSQPQHF
-,TRBD1,TRBV3-1/TRBV3-2,TRBJ1-3,12,TGTGCCTGTGGGACAGGGGGAAACACCATATATTTT,CACGTGGNTIYF
-,-,TRBV5-4,TRBJ1-1,14,TGTGCCAGCAGCTTGGGACAGCGTAACACTGAAGCTTTCTTT,CASSLGQRNTEAFF
-,TRBD1,TRBV5-1,TRBJ1-2,13,TGCGCCAGCAGCACGGGACAGGTAGGCGGCTACACCTTC,CASSTGQVGGYTF
-,-,TRBV4-1,TRBJ2-7,14,TGCGCCAGCAGCCAAGATTTTCGGGACTACGAGCAGTACTTC,CASSQDFRDYEQYF
few,TRBD1,TRBV19,TRBJ1-5,14,TGTGCCAGTCAGGCAGGGGGAGGCAATCAGCCCCAGCATTTT,CASQAGGGNQPQHF
-,-,TRBV7-9,TRBJ1-1,11,TGTGCCAGCATCCAAAACACTGAAGCTTTCTTT,CASIQNTEAFF
-,TRBD1,TRBV5-1,TRBJ1-1,14,TGCGCCAGCAGCCCCGGGACAGGTATCCCTGAAGCTTTCTTT,CASSPGTGIPEAFF
-,TRBD1,TRBV6-2/TRBV6-3,TRBJ1-5,17,TGTGCCAGCAGTTACTCGATGACAGGGGGGCGCGATCAGCCCCAGCATTTT,CASSYSMTGGRDQPQHF
-,-,TRBV7-2,TRBJ1-2,14,TGTGCCAGCAGCTTATATGCCAGCAACTATGGCTACACCTTC,CASSLYASNYGYTF